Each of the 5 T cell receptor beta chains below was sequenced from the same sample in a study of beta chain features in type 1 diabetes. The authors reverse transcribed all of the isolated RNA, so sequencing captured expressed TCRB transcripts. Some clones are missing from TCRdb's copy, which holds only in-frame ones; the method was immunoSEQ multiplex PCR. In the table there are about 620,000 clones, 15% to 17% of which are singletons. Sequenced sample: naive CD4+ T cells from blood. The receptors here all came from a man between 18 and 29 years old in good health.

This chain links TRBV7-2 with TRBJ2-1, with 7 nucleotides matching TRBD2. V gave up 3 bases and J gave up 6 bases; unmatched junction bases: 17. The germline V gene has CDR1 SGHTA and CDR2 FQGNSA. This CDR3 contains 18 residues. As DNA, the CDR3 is TGTGCCAGCAGCTTCCCTCTGAAGGGGCGGGAGTTGCGCAATGAGCAGTTCTTC. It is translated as CASSFPLKGRELRNEQFF.

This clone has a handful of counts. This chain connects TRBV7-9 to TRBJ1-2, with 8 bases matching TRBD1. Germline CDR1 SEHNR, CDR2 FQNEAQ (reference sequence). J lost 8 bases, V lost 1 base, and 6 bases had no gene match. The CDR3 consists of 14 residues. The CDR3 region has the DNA TGTGCCAGCAGCTTAGTCCGAGACAGGGGCGGCTACACCTTC. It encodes CASSLVRDRGGYTF.

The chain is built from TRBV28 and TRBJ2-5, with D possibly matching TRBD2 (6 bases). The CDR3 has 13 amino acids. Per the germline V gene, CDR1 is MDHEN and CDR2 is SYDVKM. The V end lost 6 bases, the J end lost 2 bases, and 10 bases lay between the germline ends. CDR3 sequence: CASRSGTQETQYF. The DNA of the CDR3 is TGTGCCAGCAGGTCCGGGACTCAAGAGACCCAGTACTTC.

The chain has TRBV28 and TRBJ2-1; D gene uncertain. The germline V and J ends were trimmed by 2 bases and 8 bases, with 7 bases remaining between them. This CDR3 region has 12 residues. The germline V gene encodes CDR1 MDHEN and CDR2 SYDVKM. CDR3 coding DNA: TGTGCCAGCAGTTTAGCCTGGGATGAGCAGTTCTTC. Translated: CASSLAWDEQFF. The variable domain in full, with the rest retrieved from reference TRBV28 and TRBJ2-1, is DVKVTQSSRYLVKRTGEKVFLECVQDMDHENMFWYRQDPGLGLRLIYFSYDVKMKEKGDIPEGYSVSREKKERFSLILESASTNQTSMYLCASSLAWDEQFFGPGTRLTVL.

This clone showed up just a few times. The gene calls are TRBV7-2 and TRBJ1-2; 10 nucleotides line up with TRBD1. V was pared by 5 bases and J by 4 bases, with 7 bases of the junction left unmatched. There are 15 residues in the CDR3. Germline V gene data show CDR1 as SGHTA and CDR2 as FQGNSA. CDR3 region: CASSPRRDRGYGYTF. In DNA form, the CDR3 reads TGTGCCAGCAGCCCCCGCCGGGACAGGGGCTATGGCTACACCTTC.